Listed below are T cell receptor beta chains from one sample, sequenced in a study of blood T cell repertoires in COVID-19. Libraries were prepared by immunoSEQ multiplex PCR; TCRdb keeps only in-frame clonotypes and omits some of them. The sample lists approximately 320,000 clones, roughly nine tenths seen once, with approximately 2.5% in the top ten. The sample consisted of PBMCs or T cells enriched from blood (not recorded which). The receptor source for this set is a man between 60 and 75 years old who had recovered from COVID-19. CDR3s include the opening cysteine and the closing phenylalanine or tryptophan. The D gene is left open where the match is weak. Where a row states a size, it is once, few, many or the class of an expanded clone; other rows omit it.

clone_size	v_call	j_call	d_call	cdr3_nt	cdr3_aa
.	TRBV3-1/TRBV3-2	TRBJ1-3	.	TGTGCCAGCAGCCAAAGTACAGGCCTCCCCTCTGGAAACACCATATATTTT	CASSQSTGLPSGNTIYF
few	TRBV5-1	TRBJ2-7	.	TGCGCCAGCAGCCCCGGCTCCTACGAGCAGTACTTC	CASSPGSYEQYF
.	TRBV9	TRBJ2-2	TRBD2	TGTGCCAGCAGCGCTACTAGCGGGACGAACACCGGGGAGCTGTTTTTT	CASSATSGTNTGELFF
.	TRBV5-4	TRBJ1-1	.	TGTGCCAGCAGCACGAAAAACGGTACTGAAGCTTTCTTT	CASSTKNGTEAFF
.	TRBV19	TRBJ1-6	TRBD1	TGTGCCAGTATTGGGCGAACAGGGGGAAATTCACCCCTCCACTTT	CASIGRTGGNSPLHF
.	TRBV20-1	TRBJ1-2	.	TGCAGTGCTAGTTCGGGAGAGGATGGCTACACCTTC	CSASSGEDGYTF
.	TRBV29-1	TRBJ2-4	.	TGCAGCCATACGTCGGAGAAAAACATTCAGTACTTC	CSHTSEKNIQYF
.	TRBV7-9	TRBJ1-4	.	TGTGCCAGCAGCCCTCCACAGGGATTCAAAGGAGCAACTAATGAAAAACTGTTTTTT	CASSPPQGFKGATNEKLFF
.	TRBV5-1	TRBJ2-3	TRBD1	TGCGCCAGCAGCTACCTTGGGACAGGGGGCCCAGATACGCAGTATTTT	CASSYLGTGGPDTQYF
.	TRBV29-1	TRBJ1-1	TRBD1	TGCAGCGTTAACGGACAGGGCGGGATGAACACTGAAGCTTTCTTT	CSVNGQGGMNTEAFF
.	TRBV7-9	TRBJ2-3	TRBD2	TGTGCCAGCAGCCCGGGACTAGCGGGGGCCCGAAGCACAGATACGCAGTATTTT	CASSPGLAGARSTDTQYF
.	TRBV7-8	TRBJ2-2	TRBD2	TGTGCCAGCAGGCTCAATAGCGGGGGGACCAACACCGGGGAGCTGTTTTTT	CASRLNSGGTNTGELFF
.	TRBV6-5	TRBJ2-6	.	TGTGCCAGCAGTTTACAGGGCGCTGGGGCCAACGTCCTGACTTTC	CASSLQGAGANVLTF
.	TRBV7-9	TRBJ2-5	.	TGTGCCAGCAGCTTACTAAGCTTTGAACTCACCCAGTACTTC	CASSLLSFELTQYF
.	TRBV3-1/TRBV3-2	TRBJ2-1	TRBD2	TGTGCCAGCAGCCAAGTGTCGGGACTAGCGGGAGCTACATTCTACAATGAGCAGTTCTTC	CASSQVSGLAGATFYNEQFF
.	TRBV19	TRBJ1-5	.	TGTGCCAGTAGTATAGCTAGGGGTGGTCAGCCCCAGCATTTT	CASSIARGGQPQHF